This TCR beta chain was captured in a study of blood T cell repertoires in COVID-19. As for the study in general: The origin of the acute and convalescent COVID-19 samples was the United States, Italy and Spain. The cDNA or gDNA used as material had been derived from T cells, B-cell-depleted T cells, or PBMCs.

Authors' data handling: Scientists estimated how many nucleated cells there were by amplifying reference gene primers. Repertoires were generated with immunoSEQ multiplex PCR, while TCRdb's copy carries only in-frame clones and drops some. Clone size and the V and J calls come from that table; the DNA yielded D and trimming. The sample includes about 200,000 clones, about 94% of them seen just once. The V end lost 1 base, the J end lost 7 bases, and 7 bases lay between the germline ends. The CDR3 has 13 residues. Germline V gives CDR1 SGHAT, CDR2 FQNNGV. Seattle-derived patients entered the study during active infection and were followed longitudinally.

This rearrangement joins TRBV11-2 to TRBJ2-2; D call uncertain. The receptor was derived from a man between 60 and 70 years old with COVID-19, enrolled during active disease. The source material was peripheral blood. CDR3 coding DNA: TGTGCCAGCAGCTTAGGTAGATACGGGGAGCTGTTTTTT. Its protein product is CASSLGRYGELFF.